This T cell receptor beta chain appears in the sequencing data of a study of cytomegalovirus exposure and HLA in healthy donors. Study-wide results and caveats: A later analysis appeared to link common viral pathogens to several of the most significant clusters.

A remark on this clone: Antigen unknown.

Germline V gene lookup returns CDR1 SGHDT and CDR2 YYEEEE. The CDR3 sequence is 16 residues long. J lost 3 bases, V lost 3 bases, and 1 base had no gene match. It was with 60 Vbeta and 13 Jbeta primers that the PCR ran. Repertoires were generated with immunoSEQ multiplex PCR, while TCRdb's copy carries only in-frame clones and drops some. The sample includes 150,000 to 200,000 clones, 85% of them seen just once. It was healthy bone marrow donors who served as donors. The V call is TRBV5-6, the J call TRBJ2-3; 16 bases align to TRBD2. The clonotype originates from a woman aged 45 to 65 in good health and CMV-seronegative. Sequencing was carried out using PBMCs. CDR3 bases: TGTGCCAGCAGCTGGGGACTAGCGGGAGGGACAGATACGCAGTATTTT. Its translation is CASSWGLAGGTDTQYF.